This T cell receptor beta chain comes out of a study of blood T cell repertoires in COVID-19. Profiled with immunoSEQ multiplex PCR; TCRdb holds only in-frame clones, not every one. The sample consists of 200,000 or so clones, about 88% of them appearing once. Trimming took off 4 bases at V and 6 bases at J, with 13 bases between the two ends. CDR1 and CDR2 from the germline V gene are LNHDA and SQIVND (reference sequence). CDR3 length equals 13 residues. This TCR derives from a middle-aged woman with acute COVID-19. Sequenced: PBMCs or T cells enriched from blood (not recorded which). This sequence joins TRBV19 and TRBJ2-7; possibly TRBD2 for D (5 bases). For the CDR3, the DNA is TGTGCCAGTAGTACCTCGGAGGTGTCCGAGCAGTACTTC. Amino acids: CASSTSEVSEQYF.